This T cell receptor (beta chain) was retrieved from a study of neurological immune-mediated disorders. This clonotype occurred many times. TCRdb redid the calling of the 5' RACE reads with MiXCR, one entry per CDR3 protein. Among about 80,000 distinct CDR3 sequences listed, 4.5% to 6.5% were seen once. The CDR3 is 11 amino acids. V was clipped by 6 bases and J by 11 bases, with 13 bases between them. The sequence derives from a woman in her 30s with multiple sclerosis. The chain couples TRBV12-3 or TRBV12-4 to TRBJ1-1; D unclear. The specimen was PBMCs. The CDR3 nucleotides read TGTGCCAGCAGCCAGACCCGGCGGGCTTTCTTT. As protein: CASSQTRRAFF.